A single sample gave rise to the 25 T cell receptor beta chains below, sequenced in a study of long-term antiretroviral therapy in people with HIV. Runs used v3.0 of the immunoSEQ assay and were done at survey level. Some clones are missing from TCRdb's copy, which holds only in-frame ones; the method was immunoSEQ multiplex PCR. The profile covers approximately 29,000 clones, with approximately 87% appearing a single time and 4.1% taken by the ten largest. The source was unsorted PBMCs, collected 0.5 years after starting antiretroviral therapy. These receptors were obtained from a woman aged 18-30 years with HIV.

The chain carries TRBV9 and TRBJ1-1; D gene unclear. CDR1 and CDR2 from the germline V gene are SGDLS and YYNGEE. The V and J ends lost 1 base and 1 base respectively, with 8 bases between them. The CDR3 has 14 residues. The CDR3 protein is CASSVSGGNTEAFF. The CDR3 DNA reads TGTGCCAGCAGCGTATCAGGTGGGAACACTGAAGCTTTCTTT.

The chain recombines TRBV25-1 with TRBJ1-2, with TRBD1 matching over 8 bases. The CDR3 spans 13 residues. Germline values: CDR1 MGHDK, CDR2 SYGVNS. The J segment lost 7 bases and the V segment lost 4 bases, leaving 5 bases of the junction unmatched. CDR3 DNA sequence: TGTGCCAGCAGTGCTCAGGGGGCGGCTGGCTACACCTTC. Amino acid sequence: CASSAQGAAGYTF.

This chain links TRBV19 with TRBJ2-7; perhaps TRBD1 as D (6 bases). CDR1 and CDR2 (germline): LNHDA, SQIVND (reference sequence). V was clipped by 4 bases and J by 2 bases, with 12 bases between them. This CDR3 has 14 amino acids. The chain's CDR3 is CASSKTGLPYEQYF. DNA of the CDR3: TGTGCCAGTAGTAAGACAGGCCTACCCTACGAGCAGTACTTC.

The rearrangement links TRBV29-1 to TRBJ2-5, with a possible D match to TRBD2 (6 bases). This CDR3 region has 12 residues. The germline gives CDR1 SQVTM, CDR2 ANQGSEA. Deletions cut 1 base from V and 10 bases from J, with 13 bases between. For the CDR3, the DNA is TGCAGCGTTGAAGCGACTAGTACTCACCAGTACTTC. Amino acid sequence: CSVEATSTHQYF.

V gene TRBV7-3 combines with J gene TRBJ1-1; a possible D gene is TRBD1 (5 bases). The germline V gene has CDR1 SGHTA and CDR2 FQGTGA. This CDR3 has 15 amino acids. V was clipped by 1 base and J by 1 base, with 10 bases between them. CDR3: CASSLSGGGNTEAFF. In DNA, the CDR3 is TGTGCCAGCAGCTTAAGCGGGGGTGGGAACACTGAAGCTTTCTTT.

This clone was seen only once. V gene TRBV7-3 combines with J gene TRBJ2-2; D not resolved. Looked up from germline, CDR1 is SGHTA and CDR2 is FQGTGA. The length of the CDR3 is 12 residues. V lost 4 bases and J lost 0, with 0 bases in between. The CDR3 spells CASSSNTGELFF. The CDR3 DNA reads as TGTGCCAGCAGCTCGAACACCGGGGAGCTGTTTTTT.

This chain joins TRBV19 and TRBJ2-2; maybe TRBD1 (6 bases). From germline, CDR1 is LNHDA and CDR2 SQIVND (reference sequence). The V end lost 8 bases, the J end lost 4 bases, and 14 bases lay between the germline ends. CDR3 size: 14 residues. The CDR3 region has the DNA TGTGCCAGTGGCCAGGGGTCTGCCACCGGGGAGCTGTTTTTT. It specifies CASGQGSATGELFF.

The V and J genes are TRBV11-2 and TRBJ2-3, with TRBD2 matching over 14 bases. This CDR3 has 15 residues. The germline CDR1 and CDR2 sequences are SGHAT and FQNNGV. V shed 5 bases, J shed 5 bases, and the junction held 3 bases outside the gene matches. The CDR3 here is CASSPGLAGEDTQYF. The CDR3 DNA sequence: TGTGCCAGCAGCCCGGGACTAGCGGGAGAAGATACGCAGTATTTT.

This chain uses TRBV5-6 with TRBJ1-3, with TRBD1 matching 7 bases. The CDR3 totals 16 residues. Germline V lookup: CDR1 SGHDT, CDR2 YYEEEE. J gave up 0 bases and V 1 base, and 4 bases lay outside the gene matches. This CDR3 is CASSLQGGSSGNTIYF. CDR3 coding DNA: TGTGCCAGCAGCTTGCAGGGGGGTAGCTCTGGAAACACCATATATTTT.

The chain uses TRBV5-1 and TRBJ2-7, with 7 bases identical to TRBD2. The CDR3 has 15 amino acids. Germline V lookup: CDR1 SGHRS, CDR2 YFSETQ. The ends lost 4 bases at V and 1 base at J; junction bases unmatched: 8. The CDR3 is CASSPRDYPSYEQYF. The CDR3 DNA reads as TGCGCCAGCAGCCCCCGGGACTATCCTTCCTACGAGCAGTACTTC.

There are a few counts of this clone. This chain joins TRBV7-9 and TRBJ2-1, with 9 nucleotides matching TRBD2. Germline loops: CDR1 SEHNR, CDR2 FQNEAQ (reference sequence). The CDR3 sequence is 15 residues long. V dropped 7 bases and J dropped 9; count of bases not matched to a gene: 13. The CDR3 spells CASTIMGREGGEQFF. The CDR3 DNA sequence: TGTGCCAGCACCATCATGGGGCGGGAGGGCGGTGAGCAGTTCTTC.

This clone appeared a single time. In DNA form, the CDR3 reads TGTGCCAGCAGTTTAAGCGGGGGGAGGGGAGATACGCAGTATTTT. Its protein is CASSLSGGRGDTQYF. This chain joins TRBV27 and TRBJ2-3, with TRBD2 identical over 9 bases. Germline assignment: CDR1 MNHEY and CDR2 SMNVEV (reference sequence). CDR3 length: 15 amino acids. Trimming removed 2 bases from V and 5 bases from J; junction bases left unmatched: 5.

As DNA, the CDR3 is TGTGCCAGCAGCAGGGTGGCGGGTCAGCCCCAGCATTTT. This gives the protein CASSRVAGQPQHF. The genes are TRBV7-6 and TRBJ1-5, with D uncertain. Germline V gives CDR1 SGHVS, CDR2 FNYEAQ. The CDR3 totals 13 residues. The V and J ends lost 5 bases and 6 bases respectively, with 11 bases between them.

The chain uses TRBV7-3 and TRBJ2-2; D is uncertain. In germline, CDR1 is SGHTA, CDR2 FQGTGA. Trimming cost V 5 bases and J 0 bases, with 13 bases left between them. The CDR3 length is 16 residues. DNA of the CDR3: TGTGCCAGCAGCCTTTTGGGCGGATCGAACACCGGGGAGCTGTTTTTT. Encoded protein: CASSLLGGSNTGELFF.

V is TRBV18 and J is TRBJ2-5, with D unresolved. Germline CDR1 KGHSH, CDR2 LQKENI. The germline V and J ends were trimmed by 3 bases and 2 bases, with 4 bases remaining between them. This CDR3 has 12 residues. CDR3 loop: CASSPTQETQYF. The CDR3 region has the DNA TGTGCCAGCTCACCTACACAAGAGACCCAGTACTTC.

This rearrangement joins TRBV19 to TRBJ1-3; 7 bases align to TRBD1. Germline-derived CDR1 and CDR2 are LNHDA and SQIVND (reference sequence). V gave up 10 bases and J gave up 0 bases; unmatched junction bases: 6. The CDR3 is 14 residues long. The CDR3 region is CATRQGSSGNTIYF. CDR3 sequence (DNA): TGTGCCACACGACAGGGAAGCTCTGGAAACACCATATATTTT. Combining the CDR3 with reference TRBV19 and TRBJ1-3 gives the whole variable domain DGGITQSPKYLFRKEGQNVTLSCEQNLNHDAMYWYRQDPGQGLRLIYYSQIVNDFQKGDIAEGYSVSREKKESFPLTVTSAQKNPTAFYLCATRQGSSGNTIYFGEGSWLTVV.

V is TRBV7-2 and J is TRBJ2-6, with D unresolved. The CDR3 extends over 15 amino acids. Trimming cost V 7 bases and J 3 bases, with 13 bases left between them. CDR1 is SGHTA and CDR2 is FQGNSA in the germline V gene. DNA for the CDR3: TGTGCCAGCACCATTACCGCGGTTGGGGCCAACGTCCTGACTTTC. Its protein product is CASTITAVGANVLTF.

This chain connects TRBV15 to TRBJ1-5, with a weak D call TRBD1 (6 bases). CDR3 length: 15 amino acids. V was trimmed by 1 base and J by 4 bases, leaving 11 bases between them. The germline CDR1 and CDR2 sequences are LNHNV and YYDKDF (reference sequence). In DNA, the CDR3 is TGTGCCACCAGCAGAGCGGACAGCCCAAATCAGCCCCAGCATTTT. It is translated as CATSRADSPNQPQHF.

The genes are TRBV6-1 and TRBJ1-4; perhaps TRBD1 as D (6 bases). The CDR3 runs 14 residues. V was cut by 6 bases and J by 2 bases, with 10 bases left in between. Looked up from germline, CDR1 is MNHNS and CDR2 is SASEGT. CDR3 amino acids: CASRLQGTNEKLFF. CDR3 nucleotide sequence: TGTGCCAGCAGGTTACAGGGCACTAATGAAAAACTGTTTTTT.

The chain joins TRBV6-1 to TRBJ2-3; no clear D. The germline CDR1 and CDR2 sequences are MNHNS and SASEGT. Deletions cut 2 bases from V and 5 bases from J, with 5 bases between. The CDR3 is made up of 12 amino acids. CDR3 residues: CASSENRDTQYF. CDR3 bases: TGTGCCAGCAGTGAAAACAGAGATACGCAGTATTTT.

This clone occurred a few times. The genes are TRBV7-9 and TRBJ1-5, with 8 bases matching TRBD1. Germline CDR1 and CDR2: SEHNR and FQNEAQ (reference sequence). CDR3 size: 15 residues. J gave up 7 bases and V 4 bases, and 9 bases lay outside the gene matches. The CDR3 loop reads CASSSPDREEQPQHF. CDR3 bases: TGTGCCAGCAGCTCCCCGGACAGGGAGGAGCAGCCCCAGCATTTT.

The J gene is TRBJ2-5, the V gene TRBV5-1; D possibly uses TRBD1 or TRBD2 (5 bases each). Germline CDR1 is SGHRS and CDR2 is YFSETQ. This CDR3 has 14 residues. V shed 0 bases and J shed 7 bases, with 13 bases lying between them. CDR3 DNA: TGCGCCAGCAGCTTGGAATCGGGGCTCGGGACCCAGTACTTC. Amino acids: CASSLESGLGTQYF.

The gene calls are TRBV5-1 and TRBJ2-1; 8 nucleotides match TRBD1. The V segment lost 4 bases and the J segment 8 bases; nucleotides outside the gene matches: 17. Germline V CDR1 and CDR2: SGHRS, YFSETQ. The CDR3 has 17 amino acids. CDR3: CASSKGQGILRADEQFF. The CDR3 coding sequence is TGCGCCAGCAGCAAAGGACAGGGAATTTTGCGAGCCGATGAGCAGTTCTTC.

CDR3: CASSPRVSSNEQFF. CDR3 nucleotides: TGCGCCAGCAGCCCCCGGGTCTCCAGCAATGAGCAGTTCTTC. The chain employs TRBV4-1 and TRBJ2-1; D is unresolved. The CDR3 spans 14 residues. Germline V gene lookup returns CDR1 MGHRA and CDR2 YSYEKL. V was trimmed by 4 bases and J by 6 bases, leaving 13 bases between them.

The V call is TRBV20-1, the J call TRBJ2-3, with D perhaps TRBD2 (6 bases). This CDR3 contains 11 residues. Germline V gene data show CDR1 as DFQATT and CDR2 as SNEGSKA (reference sequence). Trimming removed 8 bases at V and 2 bases at J, with 8 bases between. The CDR3 spells CSRLVTDTQYF. CDR3 DNA sequence: TGCAGTCGACTAGTCACAGATACGCAGTATTTT.